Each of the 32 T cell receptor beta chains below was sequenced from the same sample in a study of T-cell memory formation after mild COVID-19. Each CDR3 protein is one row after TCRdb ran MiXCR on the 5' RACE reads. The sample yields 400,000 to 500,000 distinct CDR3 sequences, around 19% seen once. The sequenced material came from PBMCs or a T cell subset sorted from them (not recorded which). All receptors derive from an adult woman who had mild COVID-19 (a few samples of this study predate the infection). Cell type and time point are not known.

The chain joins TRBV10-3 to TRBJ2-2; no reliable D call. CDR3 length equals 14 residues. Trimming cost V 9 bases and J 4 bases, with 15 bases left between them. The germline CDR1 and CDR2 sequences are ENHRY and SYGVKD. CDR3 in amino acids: CAIAALSGTGELFF. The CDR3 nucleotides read TGTGCCATAGCCGCTCTTTCGGGCACCGGGGAGCTGTTTTTT.

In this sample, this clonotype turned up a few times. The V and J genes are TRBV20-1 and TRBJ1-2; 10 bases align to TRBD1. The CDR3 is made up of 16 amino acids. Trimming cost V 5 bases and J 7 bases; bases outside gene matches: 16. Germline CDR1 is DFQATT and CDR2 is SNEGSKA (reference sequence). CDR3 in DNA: TGCAGTGCTGATCCCGGGACAGGGGATTCTATGTTTGGCTACACCTTC. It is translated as CSADPGTGDSMFGYTF.

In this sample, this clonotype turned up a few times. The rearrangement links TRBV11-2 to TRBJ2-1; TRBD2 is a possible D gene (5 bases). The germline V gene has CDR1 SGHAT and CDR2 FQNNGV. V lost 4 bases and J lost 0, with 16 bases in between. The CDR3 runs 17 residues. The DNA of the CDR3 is TGTGCCAGCAGCTCCCAACCCCCTACTAGCTCCTACAATGAGCAGTTCTTC. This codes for CASSSQPPTSSYNEQFF. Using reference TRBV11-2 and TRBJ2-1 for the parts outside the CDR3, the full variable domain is EAGVAQSPRYKIIEKRQSVAFWCNPISGHATLYWYQQILGQGPKLLIQFQNNGVVDDSQLPKDRFSAERLKGVDSTLKIQPAKLEDSAVYLCASSSQPPTSSYNEQFFGPGTRLTVL.

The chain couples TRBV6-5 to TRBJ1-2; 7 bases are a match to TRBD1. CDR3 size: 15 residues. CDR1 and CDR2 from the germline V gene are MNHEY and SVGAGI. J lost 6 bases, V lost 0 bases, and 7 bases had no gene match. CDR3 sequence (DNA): TGTGCCAGCAGTTACTCGCGGAGGGGGCGAGATGGCTACACCTTC. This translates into CASSYSRRGRDGYTF.

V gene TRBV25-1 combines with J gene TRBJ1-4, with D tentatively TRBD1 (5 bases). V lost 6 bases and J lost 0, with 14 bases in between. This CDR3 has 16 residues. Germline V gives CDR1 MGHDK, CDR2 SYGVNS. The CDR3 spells CASSGQLLTTNEKLFF. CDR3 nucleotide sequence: TGTGCCAGCAGCGGACAACTTCTTACAACTAATGAAAAACTGTTTTTT.

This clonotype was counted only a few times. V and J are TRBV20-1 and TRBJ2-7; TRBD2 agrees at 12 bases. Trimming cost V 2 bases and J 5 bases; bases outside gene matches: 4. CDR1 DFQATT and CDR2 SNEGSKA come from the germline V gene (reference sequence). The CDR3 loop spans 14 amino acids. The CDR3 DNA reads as TGCAGTGCTAGACTCTGGACTAGCGGGGACGAGCAGTACTTC. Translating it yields CSARLWTSGDEQYF.

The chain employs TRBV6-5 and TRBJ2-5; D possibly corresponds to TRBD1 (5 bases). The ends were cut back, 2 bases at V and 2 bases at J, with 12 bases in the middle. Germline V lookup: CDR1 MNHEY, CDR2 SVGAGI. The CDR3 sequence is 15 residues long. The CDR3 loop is CASSYGARNQETQYF. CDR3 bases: TGTGCCAGCAGTTACGGGGCGCGTAATCAAGAGACCCAGTACTTC.

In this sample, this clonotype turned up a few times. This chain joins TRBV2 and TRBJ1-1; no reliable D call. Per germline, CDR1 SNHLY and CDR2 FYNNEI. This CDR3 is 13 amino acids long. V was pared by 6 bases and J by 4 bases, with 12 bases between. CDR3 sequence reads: CASSGRAVTEAFF. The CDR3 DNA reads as TGTGCCAGCAGCGGACGCGCCGTCACTGAAGCTTTCTTT.

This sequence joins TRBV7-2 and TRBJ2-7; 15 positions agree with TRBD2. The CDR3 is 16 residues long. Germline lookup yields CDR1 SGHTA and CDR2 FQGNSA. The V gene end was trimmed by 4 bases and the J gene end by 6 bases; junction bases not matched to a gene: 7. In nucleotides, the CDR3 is TGTGCCAGCAGCTACGCGGGACTAGCGGGAGGTGGCGAGCAGTACTTC. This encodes CASSYAGLAGGGEQYF.

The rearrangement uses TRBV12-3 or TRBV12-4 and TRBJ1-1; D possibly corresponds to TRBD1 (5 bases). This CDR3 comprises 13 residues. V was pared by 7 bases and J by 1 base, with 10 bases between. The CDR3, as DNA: TGTGCCAGCAATAGGGGACCGAACACTGAAGCTTTCTTT. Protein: CASNRGPNTEAFF.

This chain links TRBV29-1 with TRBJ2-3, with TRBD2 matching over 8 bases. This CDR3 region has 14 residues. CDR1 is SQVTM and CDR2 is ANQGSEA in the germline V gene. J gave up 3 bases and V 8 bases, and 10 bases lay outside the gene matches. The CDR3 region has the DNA TGCAGCTCGACTAGCCCGGGAGGGACAGATACGCAGTATTTT. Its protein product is CSSTSPGGTDTQYF.

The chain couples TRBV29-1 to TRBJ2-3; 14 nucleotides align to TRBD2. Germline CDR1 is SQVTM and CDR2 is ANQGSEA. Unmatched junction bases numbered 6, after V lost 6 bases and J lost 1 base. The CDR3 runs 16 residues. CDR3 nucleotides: TGCAGCGTATTCCGGACTAGCGGGGGGCGCACAGATACGCAGTATTTT. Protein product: CSVFRTSGGRTDTQYF.

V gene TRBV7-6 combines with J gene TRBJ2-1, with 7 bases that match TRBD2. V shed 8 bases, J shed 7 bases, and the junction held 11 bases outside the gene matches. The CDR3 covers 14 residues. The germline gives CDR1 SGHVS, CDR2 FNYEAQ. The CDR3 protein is CASQLAGAWNEQFF. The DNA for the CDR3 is TGTGCCAGCCAGTTGGCGGGAGCGTGGAATGAGCAGTTCTTC.

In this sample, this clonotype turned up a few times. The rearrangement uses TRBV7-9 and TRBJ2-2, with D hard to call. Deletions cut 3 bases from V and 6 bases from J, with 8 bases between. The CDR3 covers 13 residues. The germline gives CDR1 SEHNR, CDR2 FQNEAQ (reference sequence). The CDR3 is CASSFDGSGELFF. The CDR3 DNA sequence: TGTGCCAGCAGCTTTGACGGGTCCGGGGAGCTGTTTTTT. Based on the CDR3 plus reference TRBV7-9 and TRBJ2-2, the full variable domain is DTGVSQNPRHKITKRGQNVTFRCDPISEHNRLYWYRQTLGQGPEFLTYFQNEAQLEKSRLLSDRFSAERPKGSFSTLEIQRTEQGDSAMYLCASSFDGSGELFFGEGSRLTVL.

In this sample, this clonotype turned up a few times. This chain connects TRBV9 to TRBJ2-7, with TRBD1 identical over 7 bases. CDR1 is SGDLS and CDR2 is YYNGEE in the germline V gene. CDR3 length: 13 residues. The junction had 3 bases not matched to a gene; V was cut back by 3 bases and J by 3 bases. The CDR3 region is CASSGRDSYEQYF. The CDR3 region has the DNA TGTGCCAGCAGCGGCCGGGACAGCTACGAGCAGTACTTC.

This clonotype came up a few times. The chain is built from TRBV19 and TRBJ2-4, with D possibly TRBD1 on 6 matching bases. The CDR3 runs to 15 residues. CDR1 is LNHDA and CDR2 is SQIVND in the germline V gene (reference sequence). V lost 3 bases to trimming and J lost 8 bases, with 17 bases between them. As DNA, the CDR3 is TGTGCCAGTAGTATGGGACACCGATTTGGGTACATTCAGTACTTC. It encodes CASSMGHRFGYIQYF. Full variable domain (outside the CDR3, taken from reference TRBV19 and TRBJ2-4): DGGITQSPKYLFRKEGQNVTLSCEQNLNHDAMYWYRQDPGQGLRLIYYSQIVNDFQKGDIAEGYSVSREKKESFPLTVTSAQKNPTAFYLCASSMGHRFGYIQYFGAGTRLSVL.

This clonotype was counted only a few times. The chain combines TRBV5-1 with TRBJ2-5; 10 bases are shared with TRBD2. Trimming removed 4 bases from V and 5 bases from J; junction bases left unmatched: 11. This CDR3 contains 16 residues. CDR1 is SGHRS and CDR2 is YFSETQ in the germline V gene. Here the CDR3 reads CASSGGTSGEWETQYF. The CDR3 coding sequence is TGCGCCAGCAGCGGAGGAACTAGCGGGGAGTGGGAGACCCAGTACTTC.

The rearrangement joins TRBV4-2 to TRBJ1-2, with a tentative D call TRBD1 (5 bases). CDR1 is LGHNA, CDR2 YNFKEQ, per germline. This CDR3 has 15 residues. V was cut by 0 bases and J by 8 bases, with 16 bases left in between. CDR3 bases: TGTGCCAGCAGCCAAGAGGGGCGAGGACTTAGCGGCTACACCTTC. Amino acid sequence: CASSQEGRGLSGYTF.

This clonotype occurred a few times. CDR3 coding DNA: TGCGCCAGCAGAAGCGGGGGGGCCACAGATACGCAGTATTTT. Translation gives CASRSGGATDTQYF. The rearrangement uses TRBV5-1 and TRBJ2-3; 10 bases map to TRBD2. Germline V gene data show CDR1 as SGHRS and CDR2 as YFSETQ. V trimming: 5 bases; J trimming: 2 bases; junction bases outside the gene matches: 2. The CDR3 length is 14 residues.

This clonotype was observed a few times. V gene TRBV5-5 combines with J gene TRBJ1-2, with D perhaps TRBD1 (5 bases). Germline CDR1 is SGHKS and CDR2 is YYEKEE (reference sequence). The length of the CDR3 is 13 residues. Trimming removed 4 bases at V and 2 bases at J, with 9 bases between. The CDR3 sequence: CASSRRDNYGYTF. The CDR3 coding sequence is TGTGCCAGCAGCCGCCGGGACAACTATGGCTACACCTTC. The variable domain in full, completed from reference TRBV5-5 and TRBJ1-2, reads DAGVTQSPTHLIKTRGQQVTLRCSPISGHKSVSWYQQVLGQGPQFIFQYYEKEERGRGNFPDRFSARQFPNYSSELNVNALLLGDSALYLCASSRRDNYGYTFGSGTRLTVV.

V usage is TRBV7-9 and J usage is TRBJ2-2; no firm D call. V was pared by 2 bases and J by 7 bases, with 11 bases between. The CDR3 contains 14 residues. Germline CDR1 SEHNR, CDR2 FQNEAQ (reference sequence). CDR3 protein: CASSLSAWNGELFF. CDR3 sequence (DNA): TGTGCCAGCAGCTTAAGTGCCTGGAACGGGGAGCTGTTTTTT.

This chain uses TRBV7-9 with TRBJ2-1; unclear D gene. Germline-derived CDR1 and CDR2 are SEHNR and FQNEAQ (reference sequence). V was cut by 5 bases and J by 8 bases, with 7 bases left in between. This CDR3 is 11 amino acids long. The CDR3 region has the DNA TGTGCCAGCAGCGGCGGCGATGAGCAGTTCTTC. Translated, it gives CASSGGDEQFF.

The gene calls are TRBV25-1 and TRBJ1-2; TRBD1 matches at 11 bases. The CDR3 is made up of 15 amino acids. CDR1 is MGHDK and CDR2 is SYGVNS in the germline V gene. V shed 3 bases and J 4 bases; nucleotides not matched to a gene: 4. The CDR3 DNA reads TGTGCCAGCAGTGAGGGACAGGGGGGAACCTATGGCTACACCTTC. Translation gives CASSEGQGGTYGYTF.

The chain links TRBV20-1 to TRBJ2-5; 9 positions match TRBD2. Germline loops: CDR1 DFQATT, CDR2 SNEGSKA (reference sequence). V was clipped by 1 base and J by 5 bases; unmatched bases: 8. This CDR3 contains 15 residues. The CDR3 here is CSARAGTSWGETQYF. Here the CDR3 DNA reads TGCAGTGCTAGAGCCGGGACTAGCTGGGGGGAGACCCAGTACTTC.

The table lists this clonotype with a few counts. The CDR3 reads CASSLVMGANEQFF. The CDR3 DNA reads TGTGCCAGCAGCCTCGTCATGGGGGCCAATGAGCAGTTCTTC. The rearrangement joins TRBV3-1 to TRBJ2-1, with D maybe TRBD1 (6 bases). Per germline, CDR1 LGHDT and CDR2 YNNKEL (reference sequence). The CDR3 has 14 amino acids. The ends were cut back, 4 bases at V and 6 bases at J, with 13 bases in the middle.

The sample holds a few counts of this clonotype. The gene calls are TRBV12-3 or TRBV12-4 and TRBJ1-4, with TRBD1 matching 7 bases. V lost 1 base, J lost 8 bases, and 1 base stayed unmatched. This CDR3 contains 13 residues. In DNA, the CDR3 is TGTGCCAGCAGTTTAGGACAGGGCGAAAAACTGTTTTTT. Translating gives CASSLGQGEKLFF.

CDR3 coding DNA: TGCGCCAGCAGCCAAGGGGGGTATAGCAATCAGCCCCAGCATTTT. It translates to CASSQGGYSNQPQHF. J is TRBJ1-5 and V is TRBV4-1, with D possibly matching TRBD1 (5 bases). V was shortened by 1 base and J by 0 bases, with 7 bases between the two germline ends. This CDR3 contains 15 residues. CDR1 is MGHRA, CDR2 YSYEKL, per germline.

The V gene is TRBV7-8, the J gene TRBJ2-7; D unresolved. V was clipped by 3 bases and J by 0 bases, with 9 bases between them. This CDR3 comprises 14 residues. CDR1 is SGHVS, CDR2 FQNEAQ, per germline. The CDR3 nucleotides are TGTGCCAGCAGCTTTAGGGTTAACTCCTACGAGCAGTACTTC. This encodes CASSFRVNSYEQYF.

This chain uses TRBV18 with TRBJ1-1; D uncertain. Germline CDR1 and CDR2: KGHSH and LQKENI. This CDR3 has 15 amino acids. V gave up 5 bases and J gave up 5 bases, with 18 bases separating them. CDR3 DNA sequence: TGTGCCAGCTCATTTGGACCGGCAACGGATACTGAAGCTTTCTTT. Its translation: CASSFGPATDTEAFF.

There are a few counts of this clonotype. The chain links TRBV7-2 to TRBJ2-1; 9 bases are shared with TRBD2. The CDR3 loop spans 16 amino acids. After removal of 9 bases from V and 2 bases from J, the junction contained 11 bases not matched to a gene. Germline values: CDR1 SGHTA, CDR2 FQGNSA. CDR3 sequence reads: CASGGGLAGTYNEQFF. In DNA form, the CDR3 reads TGTGCCAGTGGGGGAGGTCTAGCGGGAACCTACAATGAGCAGTTCTTC. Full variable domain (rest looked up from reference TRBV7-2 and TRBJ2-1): GAGVSQSPSNKVTEKGKDVELRCDPISGHTALYWYRQSLGQGLEFLIYFQGNSAPDKSGLPSDRFSAERTGGSVSTLTIQRTQQEDSAVYLCASGGGLAGTYNEQFFGPGTRLTVL.

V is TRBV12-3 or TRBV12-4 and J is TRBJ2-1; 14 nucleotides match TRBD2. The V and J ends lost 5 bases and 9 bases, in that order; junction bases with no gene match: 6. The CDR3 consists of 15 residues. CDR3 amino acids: CASSLRTSGGIEQFF. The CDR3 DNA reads TGTGCCAGCAGTCTCCGGACTAGCGGGGGGATTGAGCAGTTCTTC.

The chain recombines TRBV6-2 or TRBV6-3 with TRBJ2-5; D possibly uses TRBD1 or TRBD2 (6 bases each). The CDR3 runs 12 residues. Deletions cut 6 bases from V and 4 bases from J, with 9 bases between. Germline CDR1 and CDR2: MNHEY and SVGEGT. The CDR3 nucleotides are TGTGCCAGCAGCGAGGGGGGAGAGACCCAGTACTTC. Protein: CASSEGGETQYF.